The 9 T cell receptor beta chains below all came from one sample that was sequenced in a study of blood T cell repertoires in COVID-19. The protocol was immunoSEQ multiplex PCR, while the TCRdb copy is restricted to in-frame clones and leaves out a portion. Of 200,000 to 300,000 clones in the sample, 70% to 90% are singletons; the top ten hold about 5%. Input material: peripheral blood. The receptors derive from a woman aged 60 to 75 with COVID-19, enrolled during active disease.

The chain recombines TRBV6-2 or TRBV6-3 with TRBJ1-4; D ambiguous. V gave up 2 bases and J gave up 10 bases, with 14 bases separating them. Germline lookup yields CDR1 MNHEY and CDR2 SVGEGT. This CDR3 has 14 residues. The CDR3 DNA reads TGTGCCAGCAGTTACGACGCCAGGACTGGAAAACTGTTTTTT. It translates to CASSYDARTGKLFF.

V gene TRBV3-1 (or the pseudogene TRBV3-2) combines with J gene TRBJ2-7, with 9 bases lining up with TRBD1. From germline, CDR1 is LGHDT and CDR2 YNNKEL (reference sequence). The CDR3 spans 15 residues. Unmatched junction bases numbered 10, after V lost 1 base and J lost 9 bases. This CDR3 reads CASSQGGQGNIGQYF. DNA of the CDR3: TGTGCCAGCAGCCAAGGTGGACAGGGGAACATAGGGCAGTACTTC.

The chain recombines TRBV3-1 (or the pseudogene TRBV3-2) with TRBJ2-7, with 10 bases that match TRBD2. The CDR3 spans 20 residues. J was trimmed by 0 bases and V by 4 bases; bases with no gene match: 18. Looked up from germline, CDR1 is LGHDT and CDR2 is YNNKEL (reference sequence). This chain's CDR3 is CASSPEQGASGRRISYEQYF. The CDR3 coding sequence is TGTGCCAGCAGCCCTGAACAAGGGGCTAGCGGGAGAAGGATCTCCTACGAGCAGTACTTC.

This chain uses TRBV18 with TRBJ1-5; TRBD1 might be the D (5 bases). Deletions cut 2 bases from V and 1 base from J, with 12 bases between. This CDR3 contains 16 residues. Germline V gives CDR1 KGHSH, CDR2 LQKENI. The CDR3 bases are TGTGCCAGCTCACCAGGAAGGGGCAGGAGCAATCAGCCCCAGCATTTT. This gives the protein CASSPGRGRSNQPQHF.

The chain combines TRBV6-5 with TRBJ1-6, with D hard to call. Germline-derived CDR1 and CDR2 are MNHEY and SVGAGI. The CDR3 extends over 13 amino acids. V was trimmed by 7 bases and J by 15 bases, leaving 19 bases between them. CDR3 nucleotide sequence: TGTGCCAGCACCCCTCTAGGCCACTCTGTCCTCCACTTT. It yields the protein CASTPLGHSVLHF.

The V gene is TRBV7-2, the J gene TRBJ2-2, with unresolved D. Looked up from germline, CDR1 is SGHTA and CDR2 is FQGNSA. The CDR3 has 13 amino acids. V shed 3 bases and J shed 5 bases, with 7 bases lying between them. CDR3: CASSLIRTGELFF. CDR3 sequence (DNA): TGTGCCAGCAGCTTGATCAGGACCGGGGAGCTGTTTTTT.

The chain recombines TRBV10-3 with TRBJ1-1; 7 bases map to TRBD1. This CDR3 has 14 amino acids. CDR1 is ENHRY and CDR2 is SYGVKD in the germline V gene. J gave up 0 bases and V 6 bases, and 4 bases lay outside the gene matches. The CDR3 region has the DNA TGTGCCATCAGACTGACAGGGATGAACACTGAAGCTTTCTTT. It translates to CAIRLTGMNTEAFF.

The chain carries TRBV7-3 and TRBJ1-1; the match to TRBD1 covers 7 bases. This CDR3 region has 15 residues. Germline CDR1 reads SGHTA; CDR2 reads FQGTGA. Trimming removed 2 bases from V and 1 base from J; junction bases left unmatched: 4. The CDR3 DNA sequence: TGTGCCAGCAGCTTATTAGGGACAGAGAACACTGAAGCTTTCTTT. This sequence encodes CASSLLGTENTEAFF.

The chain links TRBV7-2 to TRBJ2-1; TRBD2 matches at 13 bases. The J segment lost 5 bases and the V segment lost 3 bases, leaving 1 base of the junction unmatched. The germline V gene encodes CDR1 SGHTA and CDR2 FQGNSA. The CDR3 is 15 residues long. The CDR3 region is CASSLGLAGHNEQFF. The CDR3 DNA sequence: TGTGCCAGCAGCTTGGGACTAGCGGGGCACAATGAGCAGTTCTTC. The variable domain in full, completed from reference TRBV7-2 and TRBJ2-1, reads GAGVSQSPSNKVTEKGKDVELRCDPISGHTALYWYRQSLGQGLEFLIYFQGNSAPDKSGLPSDRFSAERTGGSVSTLTIQRTQQEDSAVYLCASSLGLAGHNEQFFGPGTRLTVL.